This T cell receptor beta chain was captured in a study of blood T cell repertoires in COVID-19. Libraries were prepared by immunoSEQ multiplex PCR; TCRdb keeps only in-frame clonotypes and omits some of them. Of roughly 40,000 clones listed, roughly 84% are singletons. V lost 7 bases to trimming and J lost 3 bases; unmatched junction nucleotides: 3. The CDR3 is 13 amino acids. Source material: peripheral blood. This sequence originates from a human donor in a cohort sampled during active COVID-19. V is TRBV12-3 or TRBV12-4 and J is TRBJ2-5, with TRBD1 matching over 9 bases. For the CDR3, the DNA is TGTGCCAGCACCTGGACAGGGGAAGAGACCCAGTACTTC. Translated, it gives CASTWTGEETQYF.